Listed here is a single TCR beta chain. The sample belongs to a study of T cell changes during pregnancy in multiple sclerosis. Data came from immunoSEQ multiplex PCR; TCRdb stores just in-frame clones and leaves some out. Of tens of thousands of clones listed, more than 85% are singletons. The CDR3 has 13 amino acids. Trimming took 5 bases from V and 10 from J, leaving 12 bases between them. Germline V lookup: CDR1 SNHLY, CDR2 FYNNEI. This TCR was recovered from a female donor in good health, enrolled as a control in a pregnancy study. The sample consisted of peripheral blood, taken in the first trimester of pregnancy. This sequence joins TRBV2 and TRBJ1-6; D perhaps matches TRBD1 (5 bases). The CDR3 is CASSTIGGSPLHF. In DNA form, the CDR3 reads TGTGCCAGCAGTACCATCGGGGGGTCACCCCTCCACTTT.